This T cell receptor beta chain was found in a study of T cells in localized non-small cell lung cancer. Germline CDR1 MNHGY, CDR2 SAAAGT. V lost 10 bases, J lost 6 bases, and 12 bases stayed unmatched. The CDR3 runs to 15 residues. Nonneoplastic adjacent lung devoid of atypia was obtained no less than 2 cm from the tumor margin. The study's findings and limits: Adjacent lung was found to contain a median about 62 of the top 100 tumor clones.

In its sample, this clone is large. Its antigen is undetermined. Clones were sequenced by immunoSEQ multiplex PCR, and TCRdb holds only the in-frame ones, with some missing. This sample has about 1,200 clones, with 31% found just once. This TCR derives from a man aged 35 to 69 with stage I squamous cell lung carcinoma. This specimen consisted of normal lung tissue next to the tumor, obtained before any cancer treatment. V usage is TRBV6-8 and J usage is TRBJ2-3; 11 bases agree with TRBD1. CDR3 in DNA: TGTGCCATCGGATGGAGGACAGGGGGCGCGGATACGCAGTATTTT. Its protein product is CAIGWRTGGADTQYF.